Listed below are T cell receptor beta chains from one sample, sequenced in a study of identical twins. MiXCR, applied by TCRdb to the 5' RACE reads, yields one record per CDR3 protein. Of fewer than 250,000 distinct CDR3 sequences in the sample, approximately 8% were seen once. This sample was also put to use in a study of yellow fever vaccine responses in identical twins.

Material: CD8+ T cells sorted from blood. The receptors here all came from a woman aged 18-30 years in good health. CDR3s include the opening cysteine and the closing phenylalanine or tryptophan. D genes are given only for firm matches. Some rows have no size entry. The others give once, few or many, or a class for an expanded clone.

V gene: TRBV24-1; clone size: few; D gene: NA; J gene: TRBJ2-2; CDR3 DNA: TGTGCCACCAGTGGGGAGGACACCGGGGAGCTGTTTTTT; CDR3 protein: CATSGEDTGELFF
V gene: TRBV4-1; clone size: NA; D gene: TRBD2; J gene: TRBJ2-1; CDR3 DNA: TGCGCCAGCAGCCAAGCTAGCGGGCCTTACAATGAGCAGTTCTTC; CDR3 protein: CASSQASGPYNEQFF
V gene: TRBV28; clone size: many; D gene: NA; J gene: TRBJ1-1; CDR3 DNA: TGTGCCAGCAGTTTTTTCGACACAAAGGGGAACACTGAAGCTTTCTTT; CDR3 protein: CASSFFDTKGNTEAFF
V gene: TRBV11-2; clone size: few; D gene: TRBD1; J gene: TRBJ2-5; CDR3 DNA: TGTGCCAGCAGCTTACGAGGGGGACAGGGGGTGGAGACCCAGTACTTC; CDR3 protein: CASSLRGGQGVETQYF
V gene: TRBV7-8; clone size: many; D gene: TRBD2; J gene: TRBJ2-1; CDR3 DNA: TGTGCCAGCAGCTTTAGGCTAGCGGGCCCCTTAGATGAGCAGTTCTTC; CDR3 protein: CASSFRLAGPLDEQFF
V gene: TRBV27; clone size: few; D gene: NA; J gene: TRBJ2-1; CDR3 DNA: TGTGCCAGCGGGAGTAACTCCTACAATGAGCAGTTCTTC; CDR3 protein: CASGSNSYNEQFF
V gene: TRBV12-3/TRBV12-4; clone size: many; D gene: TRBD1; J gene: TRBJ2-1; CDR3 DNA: TGTGCCAGCAGTTCCCCGGGACAGGGGTTTTTGGATGAGCAGTTCTTC; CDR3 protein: CASSSPGQGFLDEQFF
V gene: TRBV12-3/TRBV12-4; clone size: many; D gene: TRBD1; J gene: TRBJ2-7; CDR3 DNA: TGTGCCAGCAGTCATACGTTCAGGGGGTCATACGAGCAGTACTTC; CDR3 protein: CASSHTFRGSYEQYF
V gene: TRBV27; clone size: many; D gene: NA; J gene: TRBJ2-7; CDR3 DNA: TGTGCCAGCAGTTTATCGGCAAGGAGCGAGCAGTACTTC; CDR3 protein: CASSLSARSEQYF
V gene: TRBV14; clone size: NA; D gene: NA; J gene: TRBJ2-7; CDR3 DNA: TGTGCCAGCAGCCAGTGGGGGGACCCCTACGAGCAGTACTTC; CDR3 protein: CASSQWGDPYEQYF
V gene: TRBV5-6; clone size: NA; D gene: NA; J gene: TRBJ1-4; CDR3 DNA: TGTGCCAGCAGCTTGGCCGGCGGAAGCCTGACAACTAATGAAAAACTGTTTTTT; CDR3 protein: CASSLAGGSLTTNEKLFF
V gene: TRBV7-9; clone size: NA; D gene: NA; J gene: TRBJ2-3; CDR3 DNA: TGTGCCAGCAGCTTAGAACAGGGTTCGGCCGATACAGATACGCAGTATTTT; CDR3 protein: CASSLEQGSADTDTQYF